This entry lists 29 T cell receptor beta chains sequenced from one sample in a study of breast tumors, draining lymph nodes, adjacent tissues. TCRdb ran MiXCR on the multiplex PCR reads and lists one entry per CDR3 protein. The data contain approximately 130,000 distinct CDR3 sequences, around 20% of them singletons. Breast cancer patients provided tissue from their axillary draining lymph nodes. The material sequenced was axillary lymph node tissue. Receptors were obtained from a female donor with breast cancer. Some clones in this sample may be carry-over from other donors' samples.

This clonotype was detected ten times or more. The rearrangement links TRBV30 to TRBJ2-7, with D tentatively TRBD1 or TRBD2 (7 bases each). CDR3 length: 13 residues. The V gene lost 4 bases and the J gene lost 3 bases, with 13 bases spanning the gap. Germline V CDR1 and CDR2: GTSNPN, SVGIG (reference sequence). The CDR3 reads CAWNRGGDYEQYF. CDR3 DNA sequence: TGTGCCTGGAACAGGGGAGGGGACTACGAGCAGTACTTC.

Ten or more counts support this clonotype. The CDR3, as DNA: TGTGCCAGCAGCTTGGGCGGCGGGACTTCCTACAATGAGCAGTTCTTC. Residues: CASSLGGGTSYNEQFF. The chain has TRBV5-4 and TRBJ2-1, with D possibly TRBD2 on 6 matching bases. This CDR3 has 16 residues. CDR1 is SGHNT, CDR2 YYREEE, per germline (reference sequence). V lost 0 bases, J lost 1 base, and 11 bases lay in between.

The V gene is TRBV24-1, the J gene TRBJ2-1; 8 nucleotides match TRBD2. The CDR3 has 17 residues. The J segment lost 3 bases and the V segment lost 5 bases, leaving 11 bases of the junction unmatched. Germline V gene lookup returns CDR1 KGHDR and CDR2 SFDVKD. The CDR3 is CATSGPSREARYNEQFF. CDR3 coding DNA: TGTGCCACCAGTGGTCCTTCGCGGGAGGCCCGCTACAATGAGCAGTTCTTC.

As regards this clonotype: This could be a read error, since a much larger clone is one nucleotide away. V usage is TRBV2 and J usage is TRBJ1-2; 7 bases are shared with TRBD1. This CDR3 is 15 amino acids long. The germline V gene has CDR1 SNHLY and CDR2 FYNNEI. J lost 7 bases, V lost 1 base, and 9 bases had no gene match. The CDR3 sequence is CASSEGEGGFFGYTF. CDR3 DNA sequence: TGTGCCAGCAGTGAAGGGGAAGGGGGCTTCTTTGGCTACACCTTC.

This clonotype was observed at least ten times. The V gene is TRBV20-1, the J gene TRBJ1-2; no clear D gene. The V end lost 3 bases, the J end lost 2 bases, and 7 bases lay between the germline ends. Germline lookup yields CDR1 DFQATT and CDR2 SNEGSKA (reference sequence). The CDR3 contains 12 residues. CDR3 sequence: CSARQQNYGYTF. CDR3 nucleotides: TGCAGTGCTAGGCAGCAGAACTATGGCTACACCTTC.

About this clonotype: One end of the junction fails to match germline, which may point to a read error. The rearrangement joins TRBV9 to TRBJ2-1, with D maybe TRBD1 (5 bases). This CDR3 has 12 residues. Germline V gene sequence: CDR1 SGDLS, CDR2 YYNGEE. This CDR3 is CASSVEGKEQSF. Written as DNA, the CDR3 is TGTGCCAGCAGCGTAGAGGGGAAAGAGCAGTCCTTC.

Only a few counts were recorded for this clonotype. The V and J genes are TRBV3-1 and TRBJ1-2, with 9 bases matching TRBD1. Losses at the gene ends were 4 bases for V and 4 bases for J; bases not matched to a gene: 4. Germline lookup yields CDR1 LGHDT and CDR2 YNNKEL (reference sequence). The CDR3 contains 14 residues. The DNA for the CDR3 is TGTGCCAGCAGCCTAGGACAGGGGCTCTATGGCTACACCTTC. Protein: CASSLGQGLYGYTF.

This clonotype was detected ten times or more. The V and J genes are TRBV3-1 and TRBJ2-1; 8 bases agree with TRBD2. In germline, CDR1 is LGHDT, CDR2 YNNKEL (reference sequence). With V trimmed by 6 bases and J by 5 bases, 3 bases remained unmatched. The CDR3 totals 13 residues. The DNA for the CDR3 is TGTGCCAGCAGTATGGGACTAGACAATGAGCAGTTCTTC. Protein sequence: CASSMGLDNEQFF.

This clonotype was detected ten times or more. J is TRBJ1-5 and V is TRBV7-9, with a tentative D call TRBD1 (5 bases). The CDR3 is 15 amino acids. Germline V gives CDR1 SEHNR, CDR2 FQNEAQ (reference sequence). Trimming stripped 5 bases from V and 0 bases from J, with 11 bases between. CDR3 sequence (DNA): TGTGCCAGCAGCGGGGACTTAAATAGCAATCAGCCCCAGCATTTT. Translation: CASSGDLNSNQPQHF.

Turning to this clonotype: A read error may explain this, as a much larger clone is one base away. The V call is TRBV5-1, the J call TRBJ2-3, with D perhaps TRBD1 or TRBD2 (5 bases each). V shed 0 bases and J shed 0 bases, with 17 bases lying between them. Germline V lookup: CDR1 SGHRS, CDR2 YFSETQ. This CDR3 has 18 residues. The CDR3 DNA is TGCGCCAGCAGCTTGGGGACGAGGGGTCAACCTAGCACAGATACGCAGTATTTT. Protein sequence: CASSLGTRGQPSTDTQYF. Drawing the rest from reference TRBV5-1 and TRBJ2-3, the complete variable domain is KAGVTQTPRYLIKTRGQQVTLSCSPISGHRSVSWYQQTPGQGLQFLFEYFSETQRNKGNFPGRFSGRQFSNSRSEMNVSTLELGDSALYLCASSLGTRGQPSTDTQYFGPGTRLTVL.

About this clonotype itself: It is likely a read error, because the conserved phenylalanine at the end of the CDR3 is missing. The V call is TRBV28, the J call TRBJ2-1; tentatively, D is TRBD1 or TRBD2 (5 bases each). V was cut by 7 bases and J by 6 bases, with 19 bases left in between. Germline V lookup: CDR1 MDHEN, CDR2 SYDVKM. This CDR3 region has 15 residues. The CDR3 DNA reads TGTGCCAGCACTCACCCAGGGAGTGATGGCAATGAGCAGTTCTCC. This translates into CASTHPGSDGNEQFS.

The chain recombines TRBV9 with TRBJ1-4, with TRBD1 identical over 10 bases. The CDR3 loop spans 16 amino acids. Looked up from germline, CDR1 is SGDLS and CDR2 is YYNGEE. The V gene end was trimmed by 3 bases and the J gene end by 3 bases; junction bases not matched to a gene: 5. The CDR3 sequence: CASSGGQGSANEKLFF. The CDR3 DNA follows: TGTGCCAGCAGCGGGGGACAGGGGAGTGCTAATGAAAAACTGTTTTTT.

This clonotype was counted at least ten times. V usage is TRBV7-8 and J usage is TRBJ2-5; D tentatively reads TRBD1 or TRBD2 (5 bases each). The V end was cut by 0 bases, the J end by 2 bases, with 10 bases between. In germline, CDR1 is SGHVS, CDR2 FQNEAQ. The CDR3 spans 15 residues. The CDR3 is CASSLALWGQETQYF. As DNA, the CDR3 is TGTGCCAGCAGCTTAGCGCTATGGGGGCAAGAGACCCAGTACTTC.

The table lists this clonotype with many counts. The chain couples TRBV3-1 to TRBJ2-7; 7 bases are shared with TRBD1. This CDR3 is built from 15 residues. From germline, CDR1 is LGHDT and CDR2 YNNKEL (reference sequence). The V and J ends lost 4 bases and 1 base, in that order; junction bases with no gene match: 7. The CDR3 spells CASSRRDSLSYEQYF. For the CDR3, the DNA is TGTGCCAGCAGCCGCCGGGACAGCCTTTCCTACGAGCAGTACTTC.

This rearrangement joins TRBV28 to TRBJ1-4, with TRBD1 matching over 9 bases. This CDR3 is 16 amino acids long. Germline V gene lookup returns CDR1 MDHEN and CDR2 SYDVKM. The V gene end was trimmed by 6 bases and the J gene end by 0 bases; junction bases not matched to a gene: 5. The CDR3 DNA sequence: TGTGCCAGCAGGCGGCGACAGGGGGCAACTAATGAAAAACTGTTTTTT. Amino acid sequence: CASRRRQGATNEKLFF.

This clonotype was counted only a few times. This clone may be a read error of a much larger clone one base away. The CDR3 spells CASSPSGVEPQHF. The CDR3 DNA is TGTGCCAGCAGTCCTTCGGGTGTGGAGCCCCAGCATTTT. The J gene is TRBJ1-5, the V gene TRBV2; D gene ambiguous. The V gene's germline CDR1 is SNHLY and CDR2 FYNNEI. The ends were cut back, 5 bases at V and 8 bases at J, with 13 bases in the middle. The CDR3 spans 13 residues.

As to this clonotype: An end of the junction differs from the germline gene, which may be a read error. The V call is TRBV10-3, the J call TRBJ2-2, with D possibly matching TRBD2 (6 bases). The CDR3 runs to 16 residues. CDR1 is ENHRY and CDR2 is SYGVKD in the germline V gene. As DNA, the CDR3 is TGTGCCATCAGTGGTTCCGGGACGACGAACACCGGGGGGCTGTTTTTT. This sequence encodes CAISGSGTTNTGGLFF.

This clonotype came up many times. The V gene is TRBV7-6, the J gene TRBJ2-2; no definite D call. The V gene's germline CDR1 is SGHVS and CDR2 FNYEAQ. This CDR3 has 15 residues. V was trimmed by 0 bases and J by 4 bases, leaving 9 bases between them. This chain's CDR3 is CASSLAAVTTGELFF. CDR3 nucleotides: TGTGCCAGCAGCTTAGCCGCCGTGACCACCGGGGAGCTGTTTTTT.

This clonotype was found a few times. The CDR3 nucleotides read TGTGCCTGGAGTCCGGGACAAAACCTCCGGGTGGTGTACTTC. Protein sequence: CAWSPGQNLRVVYF. V usage is TRBV30 and J usage is TRBJ2-7; D is possibly TRBD1 (6 bases). The CDR3 runs to 14 residues. The germline V gene has CDR1 GTSNPN and CDR2 SVGIG (reference sequence). Trimming took off 2 bases at V and 12 bases at J, with 23 bases between the two ends.

The sample holds many counts of this clonotype. CDR3 coding DNA: TGCAGTGCTAGAGAAGGTCACTTAGAGAACACCGGGGAGCTGTTTTTT. Its protein is CSAREGHLENTGELFF. The chain uses TRBV20-1 and TRBJ2-2; D call uncertain. The CDR3 runs to 16 residues. V lost 0 bases and J lost 1, with 12 bases in between. Germline assignment: CDR1 DFQATT and CDR2 SNEGSKA (reference sequence).

A word on this clonotype: This could be a read error, since a much larger clone is one nucleotide away. V usage is TRBV18 and J usage is TRBJ2-5, with D possibly being TRBD2 (6 bases). This CDR3 is 13 amino acids long. Germline CDR1 and CDR2: KGHSH and LQKENI. The CDR3: CTSSPGGRETQYF. The CDR3 nucleotides are TGTACCAGCTCTCCTGGAGGGCGGGAGACCCAGTACTTC.

This clonotype was seen at least ten times. This sequence joins TRBV6-5 and TRBJ1-5; a possible D gene is TRBD1 (5 bases). The germline V gene encodes CDR1 MNHEY and CDR2 SVGAGI. The CDR3 totals 15 residues. V lost 5 bases, J lost 4 bases, and 15 bases lay in between. The CDR3 sequence is CASSPARGQNQPQHF. The CDR3 DNA sequence: TGTGCCAGCAGTCCCGCCCGGGGCCAAAATCAGCCCCAGCATTTT.

In the case of this clonotype: This clone may be a read error of a much larger clone one base away. The gene calls are TRBV6-6 and TRBJ1-4; no clear D. This CDR3 is 14 amino acids long. Germline V gives CDR1 MNHNY, CDR2 SVGAGI (reference sequence). CDR3 sequence (DNA): TGTGCCACCGCTTCTGGCGCAACTAATGAAAAACCGTTTTTT. Protein product: CATASGATNEKPFF.

This clonotype has at least ten counts. The chain has TRBV6-5 and TRBJ1-2; TRBD1 aligns across 11 bases. Germline V gene data show CDR1 as MNHEY and CDR2 as SVGAGI. The length of the CDR3 is 15 residues. V trimming: 2 bases; J trimming: 5 bases; junction bases outside the gene matches: 4. DNA for the CDR3: TGTGCCAGCAGTTACCGGGGGACAGGGGGTTATGGCTACACCTTC. Its protein product is CASSYRGTGGYGYTF.

This clonotype was seen many times. The chain combines TRBV12-3 or TRBV12-4 with TRBJ1-2, with D possibly being TRBD1 (6 bases). There are 13 residues in the CDR3. Trimming removed 1 base from V and 9 bases from J, with 12 bases in between. The CDR3 nucleotides are TGTGCCAGCAGTTTAGAGGGACACATAAGCTACACCTTC. This encodes CASSLEGHISYTF.

This clonotype was seen at least ten times. The CDR3 region is CASSQALGLATDEQYF. DNA for the CDR3: TGTGCCAGCAGCCAAGCATTAGGGCTAGCGACCGACGAGCAGTACTTC. This chain joins TRBV14 and TRBJ2-7, with D tentatively TRBD2 (6 bases). Germline V gene sequence: CDR1 SGHDN, CDR2 FVKESK. The CDR3 has 16 residues. V lost 1 base and J lost 5, with 18 bases in between.

Many counts were recorded for this clonotype. The chain is built from TRBV7-9 and TRBJ1-4, with 7 positions matching TRBD1. Germline V lookup: CDR1 SEHNR, CDR2 FQNEAQ (reference sequence). V dropped 5 bases and J dropped 10; count of bases not matched to a gene: 10. The CDR3 is 14 amino acids. The CDR3 DNA follows: TGTGCCAGCAGCGCTGACAGGGTGATGGTAAAACTGTTTTTT. This codes for CASSADRVMVKLFF.

Turning to this clonotype: A much larger clonotype is one base distant, so this may be a read error. The rearrangement uses TRBV27 and TRBJ2-7, with a weak D call TRBD2 (6 bases). Germline CDR1 MNHEY, CDR2 SMNVEV (reference sequence). The CDR3 extends over 14 amino acids. The CDR3 DNA reads as TGTGCCAGCGGTTTACGGGGGAATCTCTACGAGCAGTACTTC. Encoded protein: CASGLRGNLYEQYF.

This clonotype was seen many times. V gene TRBV19 combines with J gene TRBJ2-1; unclear D gene. The CDR3 runs to 15 residues. Per germline, CDR1 LNHDA and CDR2 SQIVND (reference sequence). The V end lost 5 bases, the J end lost 0 bases, and 11 bases lay between the germline ends. This CDR3 is CASSEVANSYNEQFF. Written as DNA, the CDR3 is TGTGCCAGTAGTGAGGTGGCGAACTCCTACAATGAGCAGTTCTTC. The full variable domain, completed using reference TRBV19 and TRBJ2-1, is DGGITQSPKYLFRKEGQNVTLSCEQNLNHDAMYWYRQDPGQGLRLIYYSQIVNDFQKGDIAEGYSVSREKKESFPLTVTSAQKNPTAFYLCASSEVANSYNEQFFGPGTRLTVL.